This TCR beta chain was identified during a study of cytomegalovirus exposure and HLA in healthy donors. General study results and limits: Most of the TCR beta V segments (in an earlier analysis) were productive either about 87% or about 30% of the time.

PCR used 60 Vbeta primers and 13 Jbeta primers. Sequencing was performed with immunoSEQ multiplex PCR; in TCRdb, only in-frame clones are kept and a portion is missing. The sample has roughly 100,000 clones, more than 75% seen once; the top ten hold approximately 1.7%. The CDR3 spans 15 residues. Trimming pared 4 bases from V and 4 bases from J, leaving 16 bases between. The germline gives CDR1 LNHDA, CDR2 SQIVND (reference sequence). As regards this clone: As yet, its antigen is unknown.

This TCR was recovered from a woman in her forties in good health and CMV-seronegative. The chain employs TRBV19 and TRBJ1-2; D remains ambiguous. The source material was PBMCs. In nucleotides, the CDR3 is TGTGCCAGTAGTAGCCAAGCGGGAGGCCGCTATGGCTACACCTTC. This sequence encodes CASSSQAGGRYGYTF.